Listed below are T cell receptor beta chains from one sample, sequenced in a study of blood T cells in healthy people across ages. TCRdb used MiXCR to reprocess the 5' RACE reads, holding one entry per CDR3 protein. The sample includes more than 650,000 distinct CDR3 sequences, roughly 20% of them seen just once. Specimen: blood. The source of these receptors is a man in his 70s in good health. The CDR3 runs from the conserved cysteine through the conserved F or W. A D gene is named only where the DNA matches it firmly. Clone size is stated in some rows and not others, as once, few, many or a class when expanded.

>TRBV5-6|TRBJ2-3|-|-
CASTRVQPTSTDTQYF
TGTGCCAGCACCCGAGTCCAGCCGACAAGCACAGATACGCAGTATTTT
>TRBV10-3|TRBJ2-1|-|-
CAISSGTAGNEQFF
TGTGCCATCAGTTCCGGGACTGCGGGTAATGAGCAGTTCTTC
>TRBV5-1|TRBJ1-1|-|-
CASSLEIRNTEAFF
TGCGCCAGCAGCTTGGAAATCCGGAACACTGAAGCTTTCTTT
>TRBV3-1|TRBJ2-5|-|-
CASSQEDRGWETQYF
TGTGCCAGCAGCCAAGAAGATCGGGGTTGGGAGACCCAGTACTTC
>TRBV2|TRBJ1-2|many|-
CASSQRRGANYGYTF
TGTGCCAGCAGTCAACGCAGGGGTGCTAACTATGGCTACACCTTC
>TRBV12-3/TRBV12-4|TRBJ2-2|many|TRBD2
CASSLAGGRTGELFF
TGTGCCAGCAGTTTGGCGGGAGGTCGCACCGGGGAGCTGTTTTTT
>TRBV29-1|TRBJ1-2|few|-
CSVLSERHLSGGYTF
TGCAGCGTCCTCTCCGAGCGCCACTTATCTGGTGGCTACACCTTC
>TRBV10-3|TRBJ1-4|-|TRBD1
CAISDLPQGEEKLFF
TGTGCCATCAGTGACCTACCCCAGGGGGAAGAAAAACTGTTTTTT
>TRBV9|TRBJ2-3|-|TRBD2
CASSAGGTATDTQYF
TGTGCCAGCAGCGCGGGGGGGACTGCCACAGATACGCAGTATTTT
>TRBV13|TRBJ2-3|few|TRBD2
CASSSTGTRSADTQYF
TGTGCCAGCAGCTCTACCGGGACTAGAAGCGCAGATACGCAGTATTTT
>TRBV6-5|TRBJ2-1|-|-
CASSSLVGGVSYNEQFF
TGTGCCAGCAGCTCCCTAGTGGGCGGGGTCTCCTACAATGAGCAGTTCTTC
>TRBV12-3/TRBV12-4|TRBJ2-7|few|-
CASSSLQTYEQYF
TGTGCCAGCAGTTCCCTCCAAACCTACGAGCAGTACTTC
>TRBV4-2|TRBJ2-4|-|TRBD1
CASSPTGTGGFGGKNIQYF
TGTGCCAGCAGCCCTACCGGGACAGGGGGCTTCGGCGGCAAAAACATTCAGTACTTC
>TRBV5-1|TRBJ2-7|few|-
CASSQGDFEQYF
TGCGCTAGCAGCCAGGGAGACTTCGAGCAGTACTTC
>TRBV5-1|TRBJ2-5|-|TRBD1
CASSGWAGTGGSQQYF
TGCGCCAGCAGCGGATGGGCGGGGACAGGGGGCTCCCAGCAGTACTTC
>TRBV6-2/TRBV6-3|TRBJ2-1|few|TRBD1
CASSQGQGAPEEQFF
TGTGCCAGCAGTCAGGGACAGGGGGCCCCCGAGGAGCAGTTCTTC
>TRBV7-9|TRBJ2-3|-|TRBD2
CASSTSGGAALGTDTQYF
TGTGCCAGCAGTACTAGCGGGGGGGCCGCCCTTGGCACAGATACGCAGTATTTT
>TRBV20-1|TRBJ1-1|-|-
CSARKGAFF
TGCAGTGCTAGGAAGGGGGCTTTCTTT
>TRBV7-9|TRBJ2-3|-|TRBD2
CASSLRSTSGSRADTQYF
TGTGCCAGCAGCCTTCGATCTACTAGCGGGAGTAGGGCAGATACGCAGTATTTT
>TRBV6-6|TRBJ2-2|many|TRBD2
CASSPGGLGTGELFF
TGTGCCAGCAGTCCGGGGGGACTAGGAACCGGGGAGCTGTTTTTT
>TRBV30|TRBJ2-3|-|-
CAWVPGLLSGTQYF
TGTGCCTGGGTCCCGGGTTTACTTTCTGGTACGCAGTATTTT
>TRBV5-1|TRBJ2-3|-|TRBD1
CASSTQGQGQTLADTQYF
TGCGCCAGCAGCACCCAGGGACAGGGCCAGACGTTGGCAGATACGCAGTATTTT
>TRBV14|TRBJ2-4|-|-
CASSDAPPLSNIQYF
TGTGCCAGCAGCGACGCCCCACCTCTTAGTAACATTCAGTACTTC
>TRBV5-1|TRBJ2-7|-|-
CASSSPSQGSYEQYF
TGCGCCAGCAGCTCCCCGTCACAGGGATCCTACGAGCAGTACTTC
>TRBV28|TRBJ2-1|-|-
CANSLGGSGYNEQFF
TGTGCCAACAGTTTGGGGGGCTCGGGCTACAATGAGCAGTTCTTC
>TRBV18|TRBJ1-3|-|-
CASSPLGASLSSGNTIYF
TGTGCCAGCTCACCCTTAGGGGCCTCACTGAGCTCTGGAAACACCATATATTTT
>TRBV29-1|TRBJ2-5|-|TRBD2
CSVGTSGALWETQYF
TGCAGCGTTGGGACTAGCGGGGCCTTGTGGGAGACCCAGTACTTC
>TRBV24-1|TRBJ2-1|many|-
CATSDPGLADNEQFF
TGTGCCACCAGTGACCCGGGACTGGCCGACAATGAGCAGTTCTTC
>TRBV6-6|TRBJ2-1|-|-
CASERLGGGNEQFF
TGTGCCAGCGAGAGACTGGGGGGAGGAAATGAGCAGTTCTTC
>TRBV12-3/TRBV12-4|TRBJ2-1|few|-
CASSLLLQGVQFF
TGTGCCAGCAGTTTATTGCTCCAGGGAGTGCAGTTCTTC
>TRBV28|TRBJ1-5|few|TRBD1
CASSWAGGRNQPQHF
TGTGCCAGCAGTTGGGCAGGGGGGCGCAATCAGCCCCAGCATTTT
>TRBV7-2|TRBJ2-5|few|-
CASSPRNPYQETQYF
TGTGCCAGCAGCCCGAGAAATCCGTACCAAGAGACCCAGTACTTC
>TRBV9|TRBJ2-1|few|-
CASSVMAPPADNEQFF
TGTGCCAGCAGCGTAATGGCCCCTCCGGCCGACAATGAGCAGTTCTTC
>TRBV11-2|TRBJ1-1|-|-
CASSFLPGESNTEAFF
TGTGCCAGCAGCTTTCTCCCGGGGGAGAGTAACACTGAAGCTTTCTTT
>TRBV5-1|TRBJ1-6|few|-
CASSLGQTNSPLHF
TGCGCCAGCAGCTTGGGACAGACTAATTCACCCCTCCACTTT
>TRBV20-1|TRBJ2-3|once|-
CSARDPKSTDTQYF
TGCAGTGCTAGGGACCCCAAAAGCACAGATACGCAGTATTTT
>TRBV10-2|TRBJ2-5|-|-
CASSDSRGGQETQYF
TGCGCCAGCAGTGATTCGAGAGGGGGACAAGAGACCCAGTACTTC
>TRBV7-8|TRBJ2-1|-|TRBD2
CASSDRLAPLLYNEQFF
TGTGCCAGCAGCGATAGACTAGCCCCTCTTTTATATAATGAGCAGTTCTTC
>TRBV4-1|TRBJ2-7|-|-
CASSQDGRTYEQYF
TGCGCCAGCAGCCAAGATGGGAGAACCTACGAGCAGTACTTC
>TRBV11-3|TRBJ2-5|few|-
CASSSDGRQETQYF
TGTGCCAGCAGCTCGGACGGACGACAAGAGACCCAGTACTTC
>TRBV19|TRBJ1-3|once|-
CASINPHRDSGNTIYF
TGTGCCAGTATTAATCCCCACAGGGACTCTGGAAACACCATATATTTT
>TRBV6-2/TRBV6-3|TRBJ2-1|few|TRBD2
CASSFGLAGFNEQFF
TGTGCCAGCAGTTTTGGTCTAGCGGGGTTCAATGAGCAGTTCTTC